This T cell receptor (beta chain) was sequenced during a study of blood T cell repertoires in COVID-19. With 4 bases clipped from V and 1 base from J, the junction kept 8 bases outside the gene matches. Germline V gives CDR1 KGHSH, CDR2 LQKENI. CDR3 length: 18 residues. Those designated as exposed participants met a COVID-19 case within 2 weeks before study entry. The method was immunoSEQ multiplex PCR; TCRdb's version includes in-frame clones alone and lacks a portion of them. This sample carries about 230,000 clones, approximately 89% of them seen once, and the ten largest clones take approximately 3.7%.

This chain links TRBV18 with TRBJ2-1; the match to TRBD2 covers 12 bases. The sequenced material came from PBMCs or T cells enriched from blood (not recorded which). The clonotype comes from a woman aged 25 to 39 who had been exposed to COVID-19. The DNA for the CDR3 is TGTGCCAGCTCACTTTTGACTAGCGGGGGTCTATCCTACAATGAGCAGTTCTTC. Amino acids: CASSLLTSGGLSYNEQFF.